This TCR beta chain was sequenced in a study of blood T cells in healthy people across ages. The CDR3 consists of 14 residues. V lost 3 bases and J 0 bases, leaving 7 bases between the germline ends. Germline V gives CDR1 SGHRS, CDR2 YFSETQ. There are a few counts of this clonotype. Its target is not known. Study-wide points: It was found that TCR beta diversity correlated strongly with the percentage of naive T cells.

A J-beta primer mix and a sample-barcoded 5' primer were used in a second PCR of roughly 7 to 12 cycles. Unique molecular identifiers of 12 random nucleotides labeled each cDNA. In TCRdb, the 5' RACE reads were re-called with MiXCR into one record per CDR3 protein. This repertoire shows approximately 350,000 distinct CDR3 sequences, roughly half found once; its top ten account for 51%. The sequenced sample consisted of blood. This chain joins TRBV5-1 and TRBJ2-1, with a tentative D call TRBD2 (5 bases). This clonotype originated in a man aged 55 to 70 in good health. The CDR3 region has the DNA TGCGCCAGCAGCTCGGGGAGCTCCTACAATGAGCAGTTCTTC. Translated: CASSSGSSYNEQFF.